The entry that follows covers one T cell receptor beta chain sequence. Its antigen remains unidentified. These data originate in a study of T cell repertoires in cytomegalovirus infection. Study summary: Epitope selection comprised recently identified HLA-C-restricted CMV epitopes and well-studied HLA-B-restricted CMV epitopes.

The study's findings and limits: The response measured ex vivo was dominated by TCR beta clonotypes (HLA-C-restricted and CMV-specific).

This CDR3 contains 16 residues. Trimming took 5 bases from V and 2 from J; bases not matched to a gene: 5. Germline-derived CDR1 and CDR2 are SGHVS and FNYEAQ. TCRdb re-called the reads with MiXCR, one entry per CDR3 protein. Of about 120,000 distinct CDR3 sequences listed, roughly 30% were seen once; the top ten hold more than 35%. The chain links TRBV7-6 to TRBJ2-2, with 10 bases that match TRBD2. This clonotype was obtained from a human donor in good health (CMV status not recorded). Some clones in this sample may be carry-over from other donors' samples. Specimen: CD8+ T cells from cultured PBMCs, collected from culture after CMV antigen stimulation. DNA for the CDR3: TGTGCCAGCAGCGCCCTAGCGGGGGCCAACACCGGGGAGCTGTTTTTT. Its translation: CASSALAGANTGELFF.